Each of the 6 T cell receptor beta chains below was sequenced from the same sample in a study of Graves' ophthalmopathy and Graves' hyperthyroidism. Amplified TCR beta CDR3 regions were obtained using RNA transcripts as template. First-round RT-PCR used HTBI primers; second-round multiplex PCR followed. TCRdb processed the multiplex PCR reads anew with MiXCR; each CDR3 protein has one entry. The data hold roughly 400,000 distinct CDR3 sequences, with about 16% observed a single time. Sequenced sample: peripheral blood. The receptors were sampled from a woman between 18 and 30 years old with stable Graves' hyperthyroidism.

This clonotype occurred many times. The chain recombines TRBV29-1 with TRBJ1-2; D might be TRBD1 (5 bases). This CDR3 is 14 amino acids long. The V end was cut by 7 bases, the J end by 4 bases, with 19 bases between. Germline V gives CDR1 SQVTM, CDR2 ANQGSEA. The CDR3 reads CSDTRAGAGYGYTF. CDR3 DNA sequence: TGCAGCGACACCAGGGCCGGGGCTGGCTATGGCTACACCTTC.

Ten or more counts support this clonotype. J is TRBJ1-2 and V is TRBV6-2 or TRBV6-3; no clear D. V lost 0 bases, J lost 0 bases, and 23 bases lay in between. Germline CDR1 reads MNHEY; CDR2 reads SVGEGT. The CDR3 runs 20 residues. CDR3 nucleotides: TGTGCCAGCAGTTACTCGATAGTCGCAGGTGCCGGTACTACTAACTATGGCTACACCTTC. This sequence encodes CASSYSIVAGAGTTNYGYTF.

The sample holds many counts of this clonotype. The chain employs TRBV2 and TRBJ2-3; unclear D gene. CDR1 and CDR2 (germline): SNHLY, FYNNEI. The CDR3 is 12 residues long. Trimming shortened V by 9 bases and J by 4 bases, and 11 bases separated the two germline ends. CDR3 region: CARSWSADTQYF. For the CDR3, the DNA is TGTGCCAGGAGTTGGTCTGCAGATACGCAGTATTTT.

This clonotype was detected many times. The rearrangement links TRBV25-1 to TRBJ1-1; tentatively, D is TRBD1 (6 bases). The CDR3 is 16 amino acids. Deletions cut 1 base from V and 4 bases from J, with 16 bases between. Germline V gene data show CDR1 as MGHDK and CDR2 as SYGVNS. CDR3 region: CASSEWGGTSGTEAFF. The CDR3 coding sequence is TGTGCCAGCAGTGAATGGGGGGGGACATCCGGCACTGAAGCTTTCTTT.

This clonotype was observed a handful of times. The rearrangement links TRBV5-8 to TRBJ1-6, with TRBD1 matching 10 bases. Germline V lookup: CDR1 SGHTS, CDR2 YDEGEE. V shed 5 bases, J shed 9 bases, and the junction held 5 bases outside the gene matches. CDR3 length: 14 amino acids. In DNA form, the CDR3 reads TGTGCCAGCAGTCACCGGGACAGGGGTTCACCCCTCCACTTT. This codes for CASSHRDRGSPLHF.

Ten or more counts support this clonotype. This CDR3 is CAISPGDYEQYF. The CDR3 DNA is TGTGCCATCAGTCCGGGGGACTACGAGCAGTACTTC. The chain recombines TRBV10-3 with TRBJ2-7, with D possibly TRBD2 on 6 matching bases. From germline, CDR1 is ENHRY and CDR2 SYGVKD. The germline V and J ends were trimmed by 5 bases and 3 bases, with 8 bases remaining between them. The CDR3 covers 12 residues.